Described below is a single TCR beta chain sequence and its context. This record comes from a study of CD8+ T cells in alopecia areata. Stated treatment: oral pan-JAK inhibitor, 5-10 mg twice daily. Lesional scalp punch biopsies and peripheral blood were collected from alopecia areata patients. The researchers isolated CD4+ and CD8+ T cells from PBMCs by sorting. V was cut by 4 bases and J by 0 bases, with 12 bases left in between. The CDR3 sequence is 14 residues long. Germline lookup yields CDR1 SQVTM and CDR2 ANQGSEA. Reverse transcribed after extraction, RNA yielded cDNA as the sequencing template. Method: immunoSEQ multiplex PCR; TCRdb's copy keeps in-frame clones and lacks some. Here the sample spans roughly 120,000 clones, about three fifths being singletons.

The sequence came from a human donor with alopecia areata. Sequenced material: CD8+ T cells sorted from blood, taken at week 4, from a patient treated with tofacitinib. The gene calls are TRBV29-1 and TRBJ1-2; D remains ambiguous. The CDR3 DNA reads TGCAGCGTTGTGGTTACAGACGCTAACTATGGCTACACCTTC. Translated: CSVVVTDANYGYTF. The full variable domain, rest sourced from reference TRBV29-1 and TRBJ1-2, is SAVISQKPSRDICQRGTSLTIQCQVDSQVTMMFWYRQQPGQSLTLIATANQGSEATYESGFVIDKFPISRPNLTFSTLTVSNMSPEDSSIYLCSVVVTDANYGYTFGSGTRLTVV.